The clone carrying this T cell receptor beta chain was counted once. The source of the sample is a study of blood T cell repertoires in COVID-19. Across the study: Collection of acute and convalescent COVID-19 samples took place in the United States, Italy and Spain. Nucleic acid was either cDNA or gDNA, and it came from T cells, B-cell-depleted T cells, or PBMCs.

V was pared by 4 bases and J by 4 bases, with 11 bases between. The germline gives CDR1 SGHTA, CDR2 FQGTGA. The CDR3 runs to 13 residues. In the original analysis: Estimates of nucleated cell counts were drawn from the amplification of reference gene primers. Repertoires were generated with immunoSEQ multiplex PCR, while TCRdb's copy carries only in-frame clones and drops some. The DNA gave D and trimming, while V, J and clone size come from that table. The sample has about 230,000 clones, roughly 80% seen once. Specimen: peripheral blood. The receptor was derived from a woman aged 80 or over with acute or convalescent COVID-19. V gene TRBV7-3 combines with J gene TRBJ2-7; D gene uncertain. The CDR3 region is CASSSAPGYEQYF. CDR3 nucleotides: TGTGCCAGCAGCTCCGCCCCGGGTTACGAGCAGTACTTC.